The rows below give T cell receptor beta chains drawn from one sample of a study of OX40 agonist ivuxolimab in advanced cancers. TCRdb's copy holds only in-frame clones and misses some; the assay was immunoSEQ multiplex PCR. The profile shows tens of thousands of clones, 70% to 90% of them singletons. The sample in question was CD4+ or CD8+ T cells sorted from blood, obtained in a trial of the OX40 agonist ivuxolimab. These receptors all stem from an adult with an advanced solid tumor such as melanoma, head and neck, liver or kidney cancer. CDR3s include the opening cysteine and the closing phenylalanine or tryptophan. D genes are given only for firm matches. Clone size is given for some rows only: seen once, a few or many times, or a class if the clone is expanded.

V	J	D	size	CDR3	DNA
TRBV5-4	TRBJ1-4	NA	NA	CASSFGQDSNEKLFF	TGTGCCAGCAGCTTTGGCCAAGACTCTAATGAAAAACTGTTTTTT
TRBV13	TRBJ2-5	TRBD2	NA	CASSLRLAGEETQYF	TGTGCCAGCAGCTTAAGACTAGCGGGGGAAGAGACCCAGTACTTC
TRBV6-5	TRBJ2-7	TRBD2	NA	CASSYDSGSLREQYF	TGTGCCAGCAGTTACGATAGCGGGAGCCTGCGCGAGCAGTACTTC
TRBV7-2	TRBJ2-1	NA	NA	CASSQTTGPYNEQFF	TGTGCCAGCAGCCAAACGACAGGACCCTACAATGAGCAGTTCTTC
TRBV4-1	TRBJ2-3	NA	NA	CASSQDGLWGHTDTQYF	TGCGCCAGCAGCCAAGATGGACTCTGGGGCCACACAGATACGCAGTATTTT
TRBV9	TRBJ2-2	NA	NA	CASSVAAGPFTGELFF	TGTGCCAGCAGCGTAGCGGCAGGACCTTTTACCGGGGAGCTGTTTTTT
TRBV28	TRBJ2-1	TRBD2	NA	CASRLLAGVDNEQFF	TGTGCCAGCAGATTACTAGCGGGAGTAGACAATGAGCAGTTCTTC
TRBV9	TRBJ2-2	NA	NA	CASSVYQGTGELFF	TGTGCCAGCAGCGTTTATCAGGGTACCGGGGAGCTGTTTTTT
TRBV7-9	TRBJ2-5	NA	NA	CASSRGQETQYF	TGTGCCAGCAGCCGCGGTCAAGAGACCCAGTACTTC
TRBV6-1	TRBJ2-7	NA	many	CASRPGTREQYF	TGTGCCAGCCGACCGGGCACTCGCGAGCAGTACTTC
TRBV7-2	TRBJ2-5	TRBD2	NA	CASSPGLAGETQYF	TGTGCCAGCAGCCCGGGACTAGCTGGGGAGACCCAGTACTTC
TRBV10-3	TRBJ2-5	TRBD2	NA	CAISERGGQETQYF	TGTGCCATCAGTGAGCGGGGGGGCCAAGAGACCCAGTACTTC
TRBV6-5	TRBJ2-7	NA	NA	CASSYSFPGEAYEQYF	TGTGCCAGCAGTTACTCGTTCCCAGGGGAGGCCTACGAGCAGTACTTC
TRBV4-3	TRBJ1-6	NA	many	CASSQDGGTTPLHF	TGCGCCAGCAGCCAAGATGGGGGGACTACACCCCTCCACTTT
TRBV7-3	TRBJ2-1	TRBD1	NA	CASSSGGENYNEQFF	TGTGCCAGCAGCTCAGGGGGTGAAAACTACAATGAGCAGTTCTTC
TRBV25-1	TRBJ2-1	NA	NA	CASSAQGNEQFF	TGTGCCAGCAGTGCGCAAGGAAATGAGCAGTTCTTC
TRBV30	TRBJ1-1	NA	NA	CAWSLGATEAFF	TGTGCCTGGAGTCTTGGGGCTACTGAAGCTTTCTTT
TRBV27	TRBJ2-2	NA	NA	CASSLSVPTVNTGELFF	TGTGCCAGCAGTTTATCGGTCCCAACAGTAAACACCGGGGAGCTGTTTTTT
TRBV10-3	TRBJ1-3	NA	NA	CAISVSGFSGNTIYF	TGTGCCATCAGTGTTAGCGGCTTCTCTGGAAACACCATATATTTT
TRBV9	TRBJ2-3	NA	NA	CASSVGWDTQYF	TGTGCCAGCAGCGTAGGTTGGGATACGCAGTATTTT
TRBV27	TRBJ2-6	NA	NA	CASSLRLSGANVLTF	TGTGCCAGCAGTTTAAGGCTCTCTGGGGCCAACGTCCTGACTTTC
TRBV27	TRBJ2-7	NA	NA	CASSLGGSSSYEQYF	TGTGCCAGCAGTTTGGGAGGTTCCAGCTCCTACGAGCAGTACTTC
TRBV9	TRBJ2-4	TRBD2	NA	CASSSGLAGGYGIQYF	TGTGCCAGCAGCTCAGGACTAGCGGGGGGGTACGGCATTCAGTACTTC
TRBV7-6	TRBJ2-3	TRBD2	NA	CASSPGLAGGTSTDTQYF	TGTGCCAGCAGTCCGGGACTAGCGGGAGGGACTAGCACAGATACGCAGTATTTT
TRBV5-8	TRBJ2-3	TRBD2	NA	CASSFGERGGTDTQYF	TGTGCCAGCAGCTTCGGTGAGCGGGGGGGCACAGATACGCAGTATTTT
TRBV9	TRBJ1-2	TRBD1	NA	CASSLGQGDGYTF	TGTGCCAGCAGCTTGGGACAGGGGGATGGCTACACCTTC
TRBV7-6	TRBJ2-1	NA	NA	CASSFGSDQYNEQFF	TGTGCCAGCAGCTTCGGGTCAGACCAGTACAATGAGCAGTTCTTC
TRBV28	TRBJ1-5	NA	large	CASSLGLWGPPQHF	TGTGCCAGCAGTTTAGGTCTCTGGGGTCCGCCCCAGCATTTT
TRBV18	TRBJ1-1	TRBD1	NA	CASSLTGHMNTEAFF	TGTGCCAGCTCACTGACAGGGCATATGAACACTGAAGCTTTCTTT
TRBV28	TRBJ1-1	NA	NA	CASSLSGDTEAFF	TGTGCCAGCAGTTTATCGGGGGACACTGAAGCTTTCTTT
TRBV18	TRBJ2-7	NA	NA	CASSPRGRLYEQYF	TGTGCCAGCTCACCCAGGGGAAGGCTCTACGAGCAGTACTTC
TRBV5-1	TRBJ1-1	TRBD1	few	CASSYGTGEAFWAFF	TGCGCCAGCAGCTACGGGACAGGGGAGGCCTTTTGGGCTTTCTTT
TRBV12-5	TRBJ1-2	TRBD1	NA	CASGLTLRDRVLDGYTF	TGTGCTAGTGGTTTGACCCTCAGGGACAGGGTTCTGGATGGCTACACCTTC
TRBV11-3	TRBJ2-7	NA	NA	CASSLSTGTTYEQYF	TGTGCCAGCAGCCTCTCCACGGGCACTACCTACGAGCAGTACTTC
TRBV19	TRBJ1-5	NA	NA	CASSSSPNSNQPQHF	TGTGCCAGTAGTAGTTCACCGAATAGCAATCAGCCCCAGCATTTT
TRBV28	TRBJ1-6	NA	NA	CASSLSTPSDYNSPLHF	TGTGCCAGCAGTTTATCGACCCCCTCAGACTATAATTCACCCCTCCACTTT
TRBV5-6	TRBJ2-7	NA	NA	CASSSDDRPNYEQYF	TGTGCCAGCAGCTCTGACGACAGGCCAAACTACGAGCAGTACTTC
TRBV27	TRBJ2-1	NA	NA	CASSLSKYNEQFF	TGTGCCAGCAGTTTATCGAAGTACAATGAGCAGTTCTTC
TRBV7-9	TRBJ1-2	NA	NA	CASSLVAHGDPGGYTF	TGTGCCAGCAGCTTAGTTGCCCACGGGGACCCGGGGGGCTACACCTTC
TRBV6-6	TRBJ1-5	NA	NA	CASSPIARGAHQPQHF	TGTGCCAGCAGCCCCATCGCCAGGGGAGCTCATCAGCCCCAGCATTTT
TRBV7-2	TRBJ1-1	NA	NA	CASVAGMNTEAFF	TGTGCCAGCGTCGCGGGTATGAACACTGAAGCTTTCTTT
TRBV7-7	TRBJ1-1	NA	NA	CASSLDSYAEAFF	TGTGCTAGCAGCTTAGATTCATACGCTGAAGCTTTCTTT
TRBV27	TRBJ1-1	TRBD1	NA	CASTEQGMNTEAFF	TGTGCCAGCACCGAACAGGGGATGAACACTGAAGCTTTCTTT
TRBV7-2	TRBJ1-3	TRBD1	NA	CASSSRGRGGNTIYF	TGTGCCAGCAGCTCCAGGGGGCGCGGGGGAAACACCATATATTTT
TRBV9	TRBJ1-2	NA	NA	CASSVGQQYGYTF	TGTGCCAGCAGCGTAGGACAACAATATGGCTACACCTTC
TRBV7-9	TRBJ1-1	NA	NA	CASSLASTVRSFF	TGTGCCAGCAGCTTAGCAAGCACAGTCAGATCTTTCTTT
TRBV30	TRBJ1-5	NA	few	CAWSRRWDILYQPQHF	TGTGCCTGGAGTCGCCGTTGGGACATTCTCTATCAGCCCCAGCATTTT
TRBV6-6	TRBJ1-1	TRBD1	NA	CASSYSRTGKDTEAFF	TGTGCCAGCAGTTACTCTAGGACAGGGAAGGACACTGAAGCTTTCTTT
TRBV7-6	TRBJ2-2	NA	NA	CASSLRLNTGELFF	TGTGCCAGCAGCTTAAGGCTTAACACCGGGGAGCTGTTTTTT
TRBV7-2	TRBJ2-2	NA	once	CASSLSRELFF	TGTGCCAGCAGCCTAAGCCGGGAGCTGTTTTTT
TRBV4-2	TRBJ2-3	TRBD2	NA	CASSSSPRGTSASDTQYF	TGTGCCAGCAGTTCCAGCCCCAGAGGGACTAGCGCGTCAGATACGCAGTATTTT
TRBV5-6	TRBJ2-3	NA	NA	CASSLGTGASTDTQYF	TGTGCCAGCAGCTTGGGGACTGGAGCTAGCACAGATACGCAGTATTTT